The clone carrying this T cell receptor (beta chain) is deemed large (0.1 to 1%). Its specificity is not known. One entry per CDR3 protein, called by TCRdb with MiXCR from the 5' RACE reads. Of 2,500 to 3,500 distinct CDR3 sequences in the sample, 15% to 20% were seen once. The CDR3 is made up of 10 amino acids. Trimming pared 5 bases from V and 5 bases from J, leaving 3 bases between. CDR1 is SNHLY and CDR2 is FYNNEI in the germline V gene. This specimen comes from a study of spatial heterogeneity in lung cancer. Across the study: Averaged across combinations, each unique TCR and UMI pairing appeared more than ten times in raw reads, which were uncorrected.

Study-level points and caveats: Tumoral mutation counts were tracked by counts of expanded intratumoral alpha and beta TCRs.

The time point denotes: sample taken at primary tumor resection. Donors were 72 untreated early-stage non-small cell lung cancer patients. This specimen consisted of lung tumor tissue, obtained at surgery. The sequence came from a male donor with early-stage non-small cell lung cancer. The chain recombines TRBV2 with TRBJ2-5; D is unclear. CDR3 residues: CASSIETQYF. CDR3 sequence (DNA): TGTGCCAGCAGTATCGAGACCCAGTACTTC.